The rows below give T cell receptor beta chains drawn from one sample of a study of T cell responses to AZD1222 COVID-19 vaccine. Produced via immunoSEQ multiplex PCR; TCRdb's table is partial and in-frame only. The sample has about 150,000 clones, about 93% seen once. The sample here was peripheral blood, taken on day 0 of AZD1222 vaccination. The source of these receptors is an adult in good health. The CDR3 runs from the conserved cysteine through the conserved F or W.

j_call: TRBJ1-1; v_call: TRBV28; cdr3_aa: CASSFPGENTEAFF
j_call: TRBJ1-6; v_call: TRBV4-2; cdr3_aa: CASSQDKGRDRYNSPLHF
j_call: TRBJ1-5; v_call: TRBV4-2; cdr3_aa: CASSQGANSNQPQHF
j_call: TRBJ2-5; v_call: TRBV19; cdr3_aa: CASSLEETQYF
j_call: TRBJ1-6; v_call: TRBV6-5; cdr3_aa: CASSFDRAGNSPLHF
j_call: TRBJ2-1; v_call: TRBV4-3; cdr3_aa: CASSQVAGGPGYEQFF
j_call: TRBJ2-1; v_call: TRBV28; cdr3_aa: CASSLSPLLGSYNEQFF
j_call: TRBJ2-3; v_call: TRBV3-1/TRBV3-2; cdr3_aa: CASSQELDRTQYF
j_call: TRBJ2-3; v_call: TRBV27; cdr3_aa: CASSLAVAGVDTQYF
j_call: TRBJ2-7; v_call: TRBV27; cdr3_aa: CASSASYSPKYPDEQYF
j_call: TRBJ2-2; v_call: TRBV29-1; cdr3_aa: CSVVEREGPRAGELFF
j_call: TRBJ2-7; v_call: TRBV9; cdr3_aa: CASRKGVPRTSYEQYF
j_call: TRBJ2-7; v_call: TRBV14; cdr3_aa: CASSRTGGGYEQYF
j_call: TRBJ2-1; v_call: TRBV9; cdr3_aa: CASSPQITTGQFF
j_call: TRBJ2-1; v_call: TRBV9; cdr3_aa: CASSVDRAGYEQFF
j_call: TRBJ1-3; v_call: TRBV5-1; cdr3_aa: CASSIYGHSSGNTIYF
j_call: TRBJ2-2; v_call: TRBV7-3; cdr3_aa: CASSLTSGLAGVRTGELFF
j_call: TRBJ1-1; v_call: TRBV21-1; cdr3_aa: CASSKDEATEAFF
j_call: TRBJ2-7; v_call: TRBV14; cdr3_aa: CASSPGTGLREQYF
j_call: TRBJ1-5; v_call: TRBV7-6; cdr3_aa: CASSLSGADNQPQHF
j_call: TRBJ2-6; v_call: TRBV7-3; cdr3_aa: CASSSPGQGDGANVLTF
j_call: TRBJ1-4; v_call: TRBV30; cdr3_aa: CARDGSTNEKLFF
j_call: TRBJ1-2; v_call: TRBV28; cdr3_aa: CASRPPVDYGYTF
j_call: TRBJ2-1; v_call: TRBV27; cdr3_aa: CASSLRGRVNEQFF
j_call: TRBJ1-1; v_call: TRBV2; cdr3_aa: CASSVLLTEAFF
j_call: TRBJ2-5; v_call: TRBV19; cdr3_aa: CASSTTGQETQYF
j_call: TRBJ1-6; v_call: TRBV3-1/TRBV3-2; cdr3_aa: CASSLQDSPLHF
j_call: TRBJ1-5; v_call: TRBV14; cdr3_aa: CASSLNTFGQGGQPQHF
j_call: TRBJ1-2; v_call: TRBV28; cdr3_aa: CASSWQAGDGGYTF
j_call: TRBJ2-5; v_call: TRBV6-5; cdr3_aa: CASHNGETQYF